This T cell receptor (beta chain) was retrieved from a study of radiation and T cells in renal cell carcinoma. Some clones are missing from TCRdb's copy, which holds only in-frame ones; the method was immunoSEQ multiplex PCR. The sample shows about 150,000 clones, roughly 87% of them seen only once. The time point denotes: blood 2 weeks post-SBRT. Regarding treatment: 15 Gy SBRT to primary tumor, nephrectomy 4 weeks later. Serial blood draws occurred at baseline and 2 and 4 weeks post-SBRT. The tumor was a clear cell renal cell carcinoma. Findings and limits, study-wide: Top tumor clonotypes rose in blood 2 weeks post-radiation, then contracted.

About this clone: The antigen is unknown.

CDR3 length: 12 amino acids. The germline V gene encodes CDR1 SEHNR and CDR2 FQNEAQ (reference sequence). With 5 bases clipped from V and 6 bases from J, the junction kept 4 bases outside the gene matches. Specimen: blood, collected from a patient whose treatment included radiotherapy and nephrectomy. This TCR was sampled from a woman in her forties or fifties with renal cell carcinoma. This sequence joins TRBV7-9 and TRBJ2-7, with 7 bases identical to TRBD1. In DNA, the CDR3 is TGTGCCAGCAGCGTACAGGGGCTCGAGCAGTACTTC. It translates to CASSVQGLEQYF.